This T cell receptor beta chain was profiled in a study of T cell repertoires in cytomegalovirus infection. At the level of the study: The authors used CMV epitopes that were HLA-C-restricted (recently identified) and HLA-B-restricted (well studied). Notes on the study in general: Clonotypes of TCR beta that were HLA-C-restricted and CMV-specific dominated the ex vivo response.

Turning to this clonotype: Its target is unknown.

TCRdb ran MiXCR on the reads and lists one entry per CDR3 protein. The data hold a few hundred thousand distinct CDR3 sequences, with approximately 22% observed a single time. Trimming stripped 5 bases from V and 4 bases from J, with 14 bases between. The CDR3 length is 14 residues. Looked up from germline, CDR1 is SGHAT and CDR2 is FQNNGV. The receptor comes from a human donor in good health (CMV status not recorded). Some clones in this sample may be carry-over from other donors' samples. Sequenced material: cultured PBMCs, taken from culture after CMV antigen stimulation. The V call is TRBV11-2, the J call TRBJ1-1; possible D gene TRBD1, 6 bases. CDR3 nucleotide sequence: TGTGCCAGCAGCCTACGGGACATAAGCACTGAAGCTTTCTTT. This sequence encodes CASSLRDISTEAFF.